The T cell receptor beta chain described here comes from a study of blood T cell repertoires in COVID-19. About the study: Samples of COVID-19 (acute and convalescent) were obtained from the United States, Italy and Spain. In each case, the material was cDNA or gDNA derived from T cells, B-cell-depleted T cells, or PBMCs.

In the source study's methods: Counts of nucleated cells, estimated from reference gene primer amplification, were obtained. The protocol was immunoSEQ multiplex PCR, while the TCRdb copy is restricted to in-frame clones and leaves out a portion. The V and J calls and clone size were taken over from that table, and D and trimming were inferred from the DNA. The repertoire consists of some 200,000 clones, with about 88% occurring once and the leading ten covering 2.9%. The CDR3 contains 13 residues. Germline CDR1 SGHNT, CDR2 YYREEE (reference sequence). V lost 0 bases to trimming and J lost 9 bases, with 10 bases between them.

This TCR came from a man aged 50-60 years who had recovered from COVID-19. The sample consisted of peripheral blood. This rearrangement joins TRBV5-4 to TRBJ2-1; the D is unclear. CDR3 sequence: CASSLVLGGEQFF. The CDR3 bases are TGTGCCAGCAGCTTGGTTCTAGGCGGTGAGCAGTTCTTC.